The T cell receptor beta chain under discussion was sequenced for a study of cytomegalovirus exposure and HLA in healthy donors. At the level of the study: The Caucasian-associated ancestry cluster held around four fifths of approximately 400 genotyped donors. The study, taken as a whole, reports: For most subjects, TCR beta sequences were reported to predict HLA-A and HLA-B alleles with accuracy.

This CDR3 contains 13 residues. V lost 8 bases to trimming and J lost 2 bases; unmatched junction nucleotides: 1. Germline V lookup: CDR1 MNHEY, CDR2 SVGAGI. Regarding this clone: Its specificity is unknown.

The PCR had 60 Vbeta and 13 Jbeta primers. This table comes from immunoSEQ multiplex PCR, and its TCRdb copy is limited to in-frame clones, with some not included. In the table there are roughly 120,000 clones, 80% of which are singletons. The chain links TRBV6-5 to TRBJ2-2; 8 bases match TRBD2. The sequence was obtained from a man aged 25-40 years in good health and CMV-seronegative. Sequencing was performed on PBMCs. For the CDR3, the DNA is TGTGCCAGCTTAGCGGGAAACACCGGGGAGCTGTTTTTT. Residues: CASLAGNTGELFF.